This section outlines one TCR beta chain sequence together with its context. Antigen specificity is unknown. CDR1 is SGHAT, CDR2 FQNNGV, per germline. The CDR3 contains 14 residues. V lost 6 bases, J lost 4 bases, and 13 bases lay in between. The data were taken from a study of T cell repertoires in cytomegalovirus infection. The wider study: Through public TCR beta signatures, both CMV infection and matching HLA type were indicated.

Findings and limits, study-wide: The ex vivo response was dominated by HLA-C-restricted CMV-specific TCR beta clonotypes. Pooled public TCR beta family frequency picked out CMV carriers with the relevant HLA.

TCRdb passed the reads through MiXCR, listing each CDR3 protein once. The repertoire consists of more than 200,000 distinct CDR3 sequences, with roughly 10% occurring once and the leading ten covering over 13%. What was sequenced was PBMCs. This clonotype was obtained from a human donor in good health (CMV status not recorded). Some clones in this sample may be carry-over from other donors' samples. The chain employs TRBV11-2 and TRBJ1-3, with no clear D. The CDR3, as DNA: TGTGCCAGCAGGTCGGGCGGGCGGGGAAACACCATATATTTT. Protein sequence: CASRSGGRGNTIYF.